These 11 T cell receptor beta chains were sequenced from one sample in a study of T cell responses to AZD1222 COVID-19 vaccine. The data were produced by immunoSEQ multiplex PCR, yet TCRdb's version contains in-frame clones alone and is incomplete. The table shows under 110,000 clones, with less than 95% occurring only once. The specimen comprised peripheral blood, sampled on day 0 of AZD1222 vaccination. Source of these receptors: an adult in good health.

The V call is TRBV5-1, the J call TRBJ2-5, with a possible D match to TRBD2 (5 bases). The CDR3 sequence is 13 residues long. Germline V gene data show CDR1 as SGHRS and CDR2 as YFSETQ. V was shortened by 7 bases and J by 5 bases, with 15 bases between the two germline ends. The CDR3 nucleotides are TGCGCCAGCTCCGAAGGGTCGGGGGAGACCCAGTACTTC. Translating gives CASSEGSGETQYF.

This chain joins TRBV6-5 and TRBJ2-3; the D gene could be TRBD1 or TRBD2 (6 bases each). Germline V gene sequence: CDR1 MNHEY, CDR2 SVGAGI. The CDR3 has 15 residues. The ends were cut back, 7 bases at V and 2 bases at J, with 16 bases in the middle. The CDR3 nucleotides are TGTGCCAGCACCCCGTCCGGGGGCTTCACAGATACGCAGTATTTT. As protein: CASTPSGGFTDTQYF.

The chain has TRBV15 and TRBJ2-5; D is unresolved. The CDR3 runs to 16 residues. Germline CDR1 is LNHNV and CDR2 is YYDKDF (reference sequence). Trimming removed 0 bases from V and 1 base from J, with 12 bases in between. CDR3: CATSRDIGRIQETQYF. The DNA for the CDR3 is TGTGCCACCAGCAGAGATATCGGACGGATCCAAGAGACCCAGTACTTC.

The chain links TRBV10-1 to TRBJ2-1; 11 positions match TRBD2. Germline V lookup: CDR1 WNHNN, CDR2 SYGVQD (reference sequence). V dropped 6 bases and J dropped 0; count of bases not matched to a gene: 19. CDR3 length: 21 amino acids. CDR3 in DNA: TGCGCCAGCAGCGAGGAAGGGAGACTAGCGGGGACACAGAGCTCCTACAATGAGCAGTTCTTC. Its protein product is CASSEEGRLAGTQSSYNEQFF.

In this sample, this clone turned up once. This chain uses TRBV28 with TRBJ1-1; no clear D gene. The germline CDR1 and CDR2 sequences are MDHEN and SYDVKM. The V and J ends lost 4 bases and 3 bases respectively, with 18 bases between them. This CDR3 has 16 amino acids. CDR3 coding DNA: TGTGCCAGCAGTTCCCAAGGTTCACCTTGGGACACTGAAGCTTTCTTT. Protein: CASSSQGSPWDTEAFF.

The V call is TRBV9, the J call TRBJ1-6; no reliable D call. V lost 4 bases to trimming and J lost 3 bases, with 14 bases between them. Germline-derived CDR1 and CDR2 are SGDLS and YYNGEE. CDR3 length equals 16 residues. The DNA of the CDR3 is TGTGCCAGCAGCCCCCGCGGACCTGTCTATAATTCACCCCTCCACTTT. Translated: CASSPRGPVYNSPLHF. Full variable domain (rest looked up from reference TRBV9 and TRBJ1-6): DSGVTQTPKHLITATGQRVTLRCSPRSGDLSVYWYQQSLDQGLQFLIQYYNGEERAKGNILERFSAQQFPDLHSELNLSSLELGDSALYFCASSPRGPVYNSPLHFGNGTRLTVT.

This chain connects TRBV2 to TRBJ1-6, with a weak D call TRBD1 (5 bases). The CDR3 totals 16 residues. CDR1 and CDR2 (germline): SNHLY, FYNNEI. Trimming took off 6 bases at V and 0 bases at J, with 12 bases between the two ends. The CDR3 nucleotides are TGTGCCAGCAGCCCGGACACGAGCTCCTATAATTCACCCCTCCACTTT. Translated: CASSPDTSSYNSPLHF.

This chain links TRBV10-1 with TRBJ2-7; D gene uncertain. There are 13 residues in the CDR3. The V gene lost 6 bases and the J gene lost 8 bases, with 17 bases spanning the gap. The V gene's germline CDR1 is WNHNN and CDR2 SYGVQD (reference sequence). For the CDR3, the DNA is TGCGCCAGCAGAGTGAACATCCCTACGAAGCAGTACTTC. Its protein is CASRVNIPTKQYF.

The chain employs TRBV6-5 and TRBJ1-5; D might be TRBD1 (6 bases). V was clipped by 1 base and J by 4 bases, with 14 bases between them. CDR1 is MNHEY, CDR2 SVGAGI, per germline. This CDR3 region has 16 residues. CDR3 residues: CASSYFGGLGNQPQHF. DNA for the CDR3: TGTGCCAGCAGTTACTTCGGGGGCCTCGGAAATCAGCCCCAGCATTTT.

The chain has TRBV5-4 and TRBJ2-7; D gene unclear. The CDR3 has 12 residues. V was cut by 0 bases and J by 7 bases, with 8 bases left in between. Germline V lookup: CDR1 SGHNT, CDR2 YYREEE (reference sequence). The CDR3 coding sequence is TGTGCCAGCAGCTTGGACCAAGGAGAGCAGTACTTC. This encodes CASSLDQGEQYF.

J is TRBJ1-4 and V is TRBV11-2, with a possible D match to TRBD1 (6 bases). V was shortened by 5 bases and J by 7 bases, with 11 bases between the two germline ends. CDR1 is SGHAT, CDR2 FQNNGV, per germline. The CDR3 extends over 13 amino acids. CDR3 bases: TGTGCCAGCAGCCCCATACAGGGTGAAAAACTGTTTTTT. As protein: CASSPIQGEKLFF.